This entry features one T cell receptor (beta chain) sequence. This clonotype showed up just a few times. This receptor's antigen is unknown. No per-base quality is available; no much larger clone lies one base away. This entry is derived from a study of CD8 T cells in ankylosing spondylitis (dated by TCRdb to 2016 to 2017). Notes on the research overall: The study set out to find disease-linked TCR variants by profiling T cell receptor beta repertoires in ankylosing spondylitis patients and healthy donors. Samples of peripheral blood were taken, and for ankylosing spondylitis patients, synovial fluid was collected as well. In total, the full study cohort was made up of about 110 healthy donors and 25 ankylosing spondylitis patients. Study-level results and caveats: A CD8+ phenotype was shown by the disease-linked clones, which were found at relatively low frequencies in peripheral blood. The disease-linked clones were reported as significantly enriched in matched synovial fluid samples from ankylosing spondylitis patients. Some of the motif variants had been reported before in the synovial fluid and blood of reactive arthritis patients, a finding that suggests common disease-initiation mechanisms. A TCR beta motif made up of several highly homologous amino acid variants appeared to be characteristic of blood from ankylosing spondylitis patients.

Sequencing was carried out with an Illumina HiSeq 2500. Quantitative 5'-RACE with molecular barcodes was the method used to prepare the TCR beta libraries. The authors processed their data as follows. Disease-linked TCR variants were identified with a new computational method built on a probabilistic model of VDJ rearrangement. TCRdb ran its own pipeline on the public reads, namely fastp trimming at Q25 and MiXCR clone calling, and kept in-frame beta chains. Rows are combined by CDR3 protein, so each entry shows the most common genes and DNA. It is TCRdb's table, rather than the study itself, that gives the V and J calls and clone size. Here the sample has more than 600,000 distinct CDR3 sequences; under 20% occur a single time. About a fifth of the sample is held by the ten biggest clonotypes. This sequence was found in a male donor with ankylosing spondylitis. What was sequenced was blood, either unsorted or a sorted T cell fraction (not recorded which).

The bases read TGTGCCAGCAGCCCAAGCGATGGGGTTAGCGGGGGTGGGAACATTCAGTACTTC. Its product reads: CASSPSDGVSGGGNIQYF. The chain is encoded by TRBV11-2 joined to TRBJ2-4; 9 central nucleotides agree with TRBD2. From the cysteine through the phenylalanine, the CDR3 covers 18 amino acids. The DNA shown is the 54-base CDR3, in frame from base 1. V has 5 bases trimmed and J has 7 bases trimmed; junction bases matching no gene number 18. CDR1 and CDR2 are drawn from the germline V gene: SGHAT, FQNNGV.